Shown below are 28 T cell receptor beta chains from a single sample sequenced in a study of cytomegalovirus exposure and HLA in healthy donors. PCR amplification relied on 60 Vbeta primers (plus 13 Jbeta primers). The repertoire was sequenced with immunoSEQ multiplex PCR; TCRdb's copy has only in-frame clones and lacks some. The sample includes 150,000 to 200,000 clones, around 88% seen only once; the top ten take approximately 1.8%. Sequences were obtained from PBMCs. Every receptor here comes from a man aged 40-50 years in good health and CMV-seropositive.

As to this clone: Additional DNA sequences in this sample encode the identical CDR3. CDR3 loop: CASSPRDTGELFF. CDR3 nucleotides: TGTGCCAGCTCCCCGAGGGACACCGGGGAGCTGTTTTTT. The chain joins TRBV18 to TRBJ2-2; a weak D match, TRBD2 (5 bases). CDR3 length equals 13 residues. Germline values: CDR1 KGHSH, CDR2 LQKENI. Trimming took off 6 bases at V and 3 bases at J, with 8 bases between the two ends.

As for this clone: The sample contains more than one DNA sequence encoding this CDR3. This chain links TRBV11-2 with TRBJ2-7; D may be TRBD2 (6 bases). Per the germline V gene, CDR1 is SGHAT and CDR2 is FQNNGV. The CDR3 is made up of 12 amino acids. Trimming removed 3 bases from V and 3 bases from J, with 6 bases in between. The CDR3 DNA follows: TGTGCCAGCAGCTTGGAGGGCTACGAGCAGTACTTC. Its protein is CASSLEGYEQYF.

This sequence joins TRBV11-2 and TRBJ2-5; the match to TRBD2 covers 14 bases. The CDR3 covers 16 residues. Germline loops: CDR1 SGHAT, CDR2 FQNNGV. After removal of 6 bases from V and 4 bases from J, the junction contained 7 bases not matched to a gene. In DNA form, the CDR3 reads TGTGCCAGCAGTTACCCGGGACTAGCGGGAGTAGAGACCCAGTACTTC. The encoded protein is CASSYPGLAGVETQYF.

CDR3 bases: TGTGCCAGTAGCTCCTGGCGGGGGATTGGGAATGAGCAGTTCTTC. It translates to CASSSWRGIGNEQFF. The V call is TRBV19, the J call TRBJ2-1; TRBD2 agrees at 7 bases. Germline values: CDR1 LNHDA, CDR2 SQIVND (reference sequence). The CDR3 is 15 amino acids. V lost 6 bases and J lost 7; bases outside the gene matches: 12.

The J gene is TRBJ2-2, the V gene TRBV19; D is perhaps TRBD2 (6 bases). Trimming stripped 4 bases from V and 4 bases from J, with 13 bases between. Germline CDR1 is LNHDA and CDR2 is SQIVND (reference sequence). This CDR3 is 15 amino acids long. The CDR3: CASSNIAVGTGELFF. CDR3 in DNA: TGTGCCAGTAGTAATATAGCGGTGGGCACCGGGGAGCTGTTTTTT.

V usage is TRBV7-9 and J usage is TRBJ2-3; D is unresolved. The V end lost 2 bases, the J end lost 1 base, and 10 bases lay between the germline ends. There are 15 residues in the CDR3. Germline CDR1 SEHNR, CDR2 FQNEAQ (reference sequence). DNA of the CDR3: TGTGCCAGCAGCTTACTAATAGCAGGCACAGATACGCAGTATTTT. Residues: CASSLLIAGTDTQYF. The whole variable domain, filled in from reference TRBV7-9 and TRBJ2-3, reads DTGVSQNPRHKITKRGQNVTFRCDPISEHNRLYWYRQTLGQGPEFLTYFQNEAQLEKSRLLSDRFSAERPKGSFSTLEIQRTEQGDSAMYLCASSLLIAGTDTQYFGPGTRLTVL.

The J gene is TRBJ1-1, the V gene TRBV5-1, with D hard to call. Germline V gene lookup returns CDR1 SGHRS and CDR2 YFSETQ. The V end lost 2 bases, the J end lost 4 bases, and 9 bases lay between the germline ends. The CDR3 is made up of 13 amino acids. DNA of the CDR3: TGCGCCAGCAGCTTTCGGGGAACCACTGAAGCTTTCTTT. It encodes CASSFRGTTEAFF.

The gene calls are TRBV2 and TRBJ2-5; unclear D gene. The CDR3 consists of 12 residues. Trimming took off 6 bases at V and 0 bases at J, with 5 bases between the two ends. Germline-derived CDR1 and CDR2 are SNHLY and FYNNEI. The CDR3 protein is CASRYYQETQYF. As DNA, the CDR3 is TGTGCCAGCAGGTACTACCAAGAGACCCAGTACTTC.

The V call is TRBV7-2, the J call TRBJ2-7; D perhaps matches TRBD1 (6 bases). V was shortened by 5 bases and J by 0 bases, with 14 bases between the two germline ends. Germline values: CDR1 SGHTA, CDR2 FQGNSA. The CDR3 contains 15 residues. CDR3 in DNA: TGTGCCAGCAGCACCCGGACAGTTAGCTCCTACGAGCAGTACTTC. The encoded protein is CASSTRTVSSYEQYF.

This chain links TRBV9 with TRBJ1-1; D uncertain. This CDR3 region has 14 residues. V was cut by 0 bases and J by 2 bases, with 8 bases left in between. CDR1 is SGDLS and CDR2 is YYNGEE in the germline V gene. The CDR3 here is CASSVGVQNTEAFF. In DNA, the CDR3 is TGTGCCAGCAGCGTAGGTGTCCAAAACACTGAAGCTTTCTTT.

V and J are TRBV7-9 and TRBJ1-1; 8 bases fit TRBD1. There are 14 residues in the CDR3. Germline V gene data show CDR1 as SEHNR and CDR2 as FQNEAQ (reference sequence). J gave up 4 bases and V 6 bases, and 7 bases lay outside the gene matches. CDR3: CASRPTGGRTEAFF. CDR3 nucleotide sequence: TGTGCCAGCAGGCCTACAGGGGGGCGCACTGAAGCTTTCTTT.

DNA for the CDR3: TGCAGCGTTGAAGATTACACAGGGGGGGGGACAGATACGCAGTATTTT. The encoded protein is CSVEDYTGGGTDTQYF. The chain uses TRBV29-1 and TRBJ2-3; perhaps TRBD1 as D (8 bases). V was cut by 0 bases and J by 3 bases, with 16 bases left in between. The length of the CDR3 is 16 residues. Germline CDR1 is SQVTM and CDR2 is ANQGSEA.

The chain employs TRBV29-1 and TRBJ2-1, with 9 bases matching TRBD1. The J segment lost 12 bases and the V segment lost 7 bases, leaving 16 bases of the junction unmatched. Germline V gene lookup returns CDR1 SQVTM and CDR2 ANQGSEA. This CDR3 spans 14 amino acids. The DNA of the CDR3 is TGCAGCGGCCGGGGGACAGGGCAATTGGGGAGGCAGTTCTTC. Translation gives CSGRGTGQLGRQFF.

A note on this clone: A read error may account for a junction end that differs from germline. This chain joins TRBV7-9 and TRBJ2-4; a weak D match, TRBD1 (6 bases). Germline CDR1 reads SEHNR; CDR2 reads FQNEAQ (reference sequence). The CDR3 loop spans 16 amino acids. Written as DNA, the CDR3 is TGTTCCAGCAGCTCCCCAGGGGACGGAGCCAAAAACATTCAGTACTTC. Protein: CSSSSPGDGAKNIQYF.

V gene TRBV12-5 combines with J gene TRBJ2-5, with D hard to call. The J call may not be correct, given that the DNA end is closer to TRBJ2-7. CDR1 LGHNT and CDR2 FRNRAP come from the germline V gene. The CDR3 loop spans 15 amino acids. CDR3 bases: TGTGCTAGTACTGAAACAGACCACGTCCCCTACGAGCAGTACTTC. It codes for CASTETDHVPYEQYF.

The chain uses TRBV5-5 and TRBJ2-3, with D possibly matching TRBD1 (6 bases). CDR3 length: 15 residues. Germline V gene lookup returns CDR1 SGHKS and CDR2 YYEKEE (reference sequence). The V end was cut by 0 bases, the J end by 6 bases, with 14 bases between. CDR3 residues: CASSLGPKRGDTQYF. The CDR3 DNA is TGTGCCAGCAGCTTGGGGCCCAAAAGGGGGGATACGCAGTATTTT. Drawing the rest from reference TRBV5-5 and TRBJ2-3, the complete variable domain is DAGVTQSPTHLIKTRGQQVTLRCSPISGHKSVSWYQQVLGQGPQFIFQYYEKEERGRGNFPDRFSARQFPNYSSELNVNALLLGDSALYLCASSLGPKRGDTQYFGPGTRLTVL.

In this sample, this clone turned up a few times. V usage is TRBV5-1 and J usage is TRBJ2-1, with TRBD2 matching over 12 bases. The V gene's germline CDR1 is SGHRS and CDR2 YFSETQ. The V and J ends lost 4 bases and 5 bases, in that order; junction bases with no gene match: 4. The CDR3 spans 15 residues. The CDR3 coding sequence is TGCGCCAGCAGCACCGGACTAGCGGGGAACAATGAGCAGTTCTTC. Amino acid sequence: CASSTGLAGNNEQFF.

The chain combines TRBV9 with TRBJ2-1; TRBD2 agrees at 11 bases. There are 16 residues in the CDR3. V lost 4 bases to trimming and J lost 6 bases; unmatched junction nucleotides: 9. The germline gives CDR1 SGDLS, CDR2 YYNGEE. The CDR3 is CASSTRAGTSGNEQFF. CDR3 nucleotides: TGTGCCAGCAGCACCCGTGCCGGGACTAGCGGCAATGAGCAGTTCTTC.

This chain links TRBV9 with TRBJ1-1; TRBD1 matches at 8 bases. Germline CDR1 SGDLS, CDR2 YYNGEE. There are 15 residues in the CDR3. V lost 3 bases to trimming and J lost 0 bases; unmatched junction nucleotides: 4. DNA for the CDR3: TGTGCCAGCAGCGGCGGACAGGGAGTGAACACTGAAGCTTTCTTT. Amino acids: CASSGGQGVNTEAFF.

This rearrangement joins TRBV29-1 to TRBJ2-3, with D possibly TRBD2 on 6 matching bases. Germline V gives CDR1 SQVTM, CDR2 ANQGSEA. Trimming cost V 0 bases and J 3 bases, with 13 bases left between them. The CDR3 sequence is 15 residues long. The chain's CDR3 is CSVEDRGGRTDTQYF. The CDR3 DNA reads TGCAGCGTTGAAGATCGTGGGGGGAGAACAGATACGCAGTATTTT.

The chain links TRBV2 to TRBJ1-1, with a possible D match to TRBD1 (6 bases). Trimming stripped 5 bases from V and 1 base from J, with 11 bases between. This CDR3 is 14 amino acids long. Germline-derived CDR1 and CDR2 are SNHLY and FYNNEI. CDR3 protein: CASSNQGRNTEAFF. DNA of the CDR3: TGTGCCAGCAGTAACCAGGGGCGGAACACTGAAGCTTTCTTT. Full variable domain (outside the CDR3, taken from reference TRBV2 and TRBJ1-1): EPEVTQTPSHQVTQMGQEVILRCVPISNHLYFYWYRQILGQKVEFLVSFYNNEISEKSEIFDDQFSVERPDGSNFTLKIRSTKLEDSAMYFCASSNQGRNTEAFFGQGTRLTVV.

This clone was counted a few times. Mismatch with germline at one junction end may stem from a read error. CDR3 in DNA: TGCGCCAGCAGCTTGGAAGGGGCCCCTGGGGACTTC. Its protein product is CASSLEGAPGDF. The rearrangement uses TRBV5-1 and TRBJ2-7; weak D call: TRBD1 (5 bases). In germline, CDR1 is SGHRS, CDR2 YFSETQ. There are 12 residues in the CDR3.

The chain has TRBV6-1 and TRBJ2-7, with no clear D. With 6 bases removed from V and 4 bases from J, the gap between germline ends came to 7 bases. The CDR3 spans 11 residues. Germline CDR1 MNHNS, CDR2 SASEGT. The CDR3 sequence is CASRGSYEQYF. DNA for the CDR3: TGTGCCAGCAGGGGCAGTTACGAGCAGTACTTC.

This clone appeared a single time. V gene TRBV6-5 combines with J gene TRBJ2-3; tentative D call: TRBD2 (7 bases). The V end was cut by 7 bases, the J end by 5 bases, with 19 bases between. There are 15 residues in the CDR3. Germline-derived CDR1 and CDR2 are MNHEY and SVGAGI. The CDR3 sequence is CASTSRGAPLDTQYF. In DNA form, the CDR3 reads TGTGCCAGCACCTCCCGGGGGGCACCCCTAGATACGCAGTATTTT.

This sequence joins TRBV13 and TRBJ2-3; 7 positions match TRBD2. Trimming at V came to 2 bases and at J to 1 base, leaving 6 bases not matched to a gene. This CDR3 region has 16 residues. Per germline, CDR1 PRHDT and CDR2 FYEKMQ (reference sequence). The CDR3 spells CASSLNSAGGTDTQYF. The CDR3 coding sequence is TGTGCCAGCAGCTTAAATAGTGCGGGAGGCACAGATACGCAGTATTTT.

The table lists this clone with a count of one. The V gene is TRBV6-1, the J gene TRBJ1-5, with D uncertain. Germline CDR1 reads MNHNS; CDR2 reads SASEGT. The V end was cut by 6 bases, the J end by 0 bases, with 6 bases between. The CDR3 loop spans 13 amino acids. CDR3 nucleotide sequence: TGTGCCAGCAGATTAATTAGCAATCAGCCCCAGCATTTT. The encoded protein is CASRLISNQPQHF.

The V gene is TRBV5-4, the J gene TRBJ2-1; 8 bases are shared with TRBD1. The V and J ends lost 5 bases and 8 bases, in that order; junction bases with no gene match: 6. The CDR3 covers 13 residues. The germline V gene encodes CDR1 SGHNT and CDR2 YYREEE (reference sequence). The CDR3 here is CASSKETGDEQFF. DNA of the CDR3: TGTGCCAGCAGTAAGGAGACAGGGGATGAGCAGTTCTTC. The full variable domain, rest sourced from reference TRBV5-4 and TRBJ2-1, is ETGVTQSPTHLIKTRGQQVTLRCSSQSGHNTVSWYQQALGQGPQFIFQYYREEENGRGNFPPRFSGLQFPNYSSELNVNALELDDSALYLCASSKETGDEQFFGPGTRLTVL.

As DNA, the CDR3 is TGTGCCAGCAGCTCTTCCAAGGGCGGGTCCTACAATGAGCAGTTCTTC. It is translated as CASSSSKGGSYNEQFF. The chain is built from TRBV7-8 and TRBJ2-1, with D perhaps matching TRBD2 (5 bases). V lost 4 bases and J 1 base, leaving 14 bases between the germline ends. The CDR3 is 16 amino acids. CDR1 is SGHVS, CDR2 FQNEAQ, per germline.